The 24 T cell receptor beta chains below come from one sample, sequenced in a study of OX40 agonist ivuxolimab in advanced cancers. Sequencing used immunoSEQ multiplex PCR; TCRdb keeps in-frame clones, though not all of them. The sample consists of just over 40,000 clones, approximately 89% of them appearing once. The sequencing here drew on CD4+ or CD8+ T cells sorted from blood, taken in a trial of the OX40 agonist ivuxolimab. Source of these receptors: an adult with an advanced solid tumor such as melanoma, head and neck, liver or kidney cancer.

The chain joins TRBV4-2 to TRBJ2-2, with D possibly being TRBD1 (6 bases). Germline V gene lookup returns CDR1 LGHNA and CDR2 YNFKEQ. The CDR3 sequence is 14 residues long. The V end was cut by 0 bases, the J end by 6 bases, with 8 bases between. CDR3 DNA: TGTGCCAGCAGCCAAGAGGGGGCTGCCGGGGAGCTGTTTTTT. Protein: CASSQEGAAGELFF.

This chain connects TRBV15 to TRBJ2-7; D is unresolved. This CDR3 is built from 15 residues. Trimming removed 3 bases at V and 4 bases at J, with 16 bases between. The germline V gene has CDR1 LNHNV and CDR2 YYDKDF (reference sequence). CDR3 sequence (DNA): TGTGCCACCAGCAGGCTAGGGTGGGAAGGATACGAGCAGTACTTC. It encodes CATSRLGWEGYEQYF.

This rearrangement joins TRBV30 to TRBJ1-1, with TRBD1 identical over 8 bases. The CDR3 is 13 residues long. With V trimmed by 3 bases and J by 3 bases, 3 bases remained unmatched. In germline, CDR1 is GTSNPN, CDR2 SVGIG (reference sequence). CDR3 region: CAWSRTGYTEAFF. The CDR3 bases are TGTGCCTGGAGCAGGACAGGGTACACTGAAGCTTTCTTT.

V gene TRBV5-1 combines with J gene TRBJ2-7; 9 bases line up with TRBD1. The junction had 0 bases not matched to a gene; V was cut back by 0 bases and J by 5 bases. This CDR3 has 13 amino acids. From germline, CDR1 is SGHRS and CDR2 YFSETQ. The CDR3 loop reads CASSLGDRDEQYF. As DNA, the CDR3 is TGCGCCAGCAGCTTGGGGGACAGGGACGAGCAGTACTTC.

This rearrangement joins TRBV28 to TRBJ2-1; either TRBD1 or TRBD2 may supply D (6 bases each). Germline values: CDR1 MDHEN, CDR2 SYDVKM. Trimming took 7 bases from V and 16 from J, leaving 17 bases between them. This CDR3 spans 11 amino acids. The CDR3 spells CASKGGPTIFF. The CDR3 DNA reads TGTGCCAGCAAGGGGGGCCCTACCATATTCTTC.

This chain connects TRBV10-3 to TRBJ1-6; D not certain. V shed 0 bases and J shed 7 bases, with 7 bases lying between them. There are 14 residues in the CDR3. The V gene's germline CDR1 is ENHRY and CDR2 SYGVKD. CDR3 coding DNA: TGTGCCATCAGTGAGTCGGGTGGGAATTCACCCCTCCACTTT. Translating it yields CAISESGGNSPLHF.

The CDR3 sequence is CASSLFTSGDYEQYF. The CDR3, as DNA: TGTGCCAGCAGTTTATTTACTAGCGGGGACTACGAGCAGTACTTC. The chain joins TRBV28 to TRBJ2-7, with 10 bases matching TRBD2. The germline V gene has CDR1 MDHEN and CDR2 SYDVKM. The CDR3 spans 15 residues. J lost 3 bases, V lost 1 base, and 3 bases had no gene match.

The chain is built from TRBV6-5 and TRBJ1-2; D perhaps matches TRBD1 (5 bases). The CDR3 has 15 amino acids. The V and J ends lost 7 bases and 4 bases respectively, with 19 bases between them. The V gene's germline CDR1 is MNHEY and CDR2 SVGAGI. CDR3 region: CASTPAGQGFYGYTF. The CDR3 DNA reads as TGTGCCAGCACCCCAGCTGGGCAGGGCTTCTATGGCTACACCTTC.

The CDR3: CASSIGLRGNEQFF. CDR3 DNA: TGTGCCAGCAGCATAGGCCTAAGGGGCAATGAGCAGTTCTTC. The rearrangement joins TRBV11-3 to TRBJ2-1; maybe TRBD1 (5 bases). The germline CDR1 and CDR2 sequences are SGHNT and YENEEA. V shed 5 bases and J shed 6 bases, with 14 bases lying between them. This CDR3 contains 14 residues. The full variable domain, with the rest looked up from reference TRBV11-3 and TRBJ2-1, is EAGVVQSPRYKIIEKKQPVAFWCNPISGHNTLYWYLQNLGQGPELLIRYENEEAVDDSQLPKDRFSAERLKGVDSTLKIQPAELGDSAVYLCASSIGLRGNEQFFGPGTRLTVL.

The chain joins TRBV27 to TRBJ2-7; TRBD2 matches 11 bases. Per the germline V gene, CDR1 is MNHEY and CDR2 is SMNVEV (reference sequence). CDR3 length: 15 residues. The J segment lost 3 bases and the V segment lost 4 bases, leaving 5 bases of the junction unmatched. The CDR3 nucleotides read TGTGCCAGCAGTTCCTGGACTAGCGGGCGCTACGAGCAGTACTTC. It specifies CASSSWTSGRYEQYF.

The rearrangement uses TRBV12-5 and TRBJ2-1; D might be TRBD2 (5 bases). With 0 bases removed from V and 5 bases from J, the gap between germline ends came to 23 bases. The germline gives CDR1 LGHNT, CDR2 FRNRAP. The CDR3 contains 19 residues. The CDR3 loop is CASGLVLKILWEKDNEQFF. DNA of the CDR3: TGTGCTAGTGGTTTGGTACTGAAGATCTTGTGGGAGAAAGACAATGAGCAGTTCTTC.

The chain is built from TRBV11-2 and TRBJ1-1, with a weak D call TRBD1 (5 bases). The CDR3 extends over 15 amino acids. V shed 5 bases and J shed 3 bases, with 16 bases lying between them. CDR1 is SGHAT and CDR2 is FQNNGV in the germline V gene. CDR3 nucleotides: TGTGCCAGCAGCCCGGGCCCCAAGGGGTACACTGAAGCTTTCTTT. Amino acid sequence: CASSPGPKGYTEAFF. Looking up the rest from reference TRBV11-2 and TRBJ1-1 gives the full variable domain: EAGVAQSPRYKIIEKRQSVAFWCNPISGHATLYWYQQILGQGPKLLIQFQNNGVVDDSQLPKDRFSAERLKGVDSTLKIQPAKLEDSAVYLCASSPGPKGYTEAFFGQGTRLTVV.

This chain connects TRBV28 to TRBJ1-1, with TRBD1 identical over 8 bases. This CDR3 has 13 amino acids. The germline V gene encodes CDR1 MDHEN and CDR2 SYDVKM. Trimming at V came to 10 bases and at J to 1 base, leaving 5 bases not matched to a gene. The CDR3 nucleotides read TGTGCCACCGACAGGGGTGGGAACACTGAAGCTTTCTTT. Translating it yields CATDRGGNTEAFF. Supplemented by reference TRBV28 and TRBJ1-1, the full variable domain reads DVKVTQSSRYLVKRTGEKVFLECVQDMDHENMFWYRQDPGLGLRLIYFSYDVKMKEKGDIPEGYSVSREKKERFSLILESASTNQTSMYLCATDRGGNTEAFFGQGTRLTVV.

The chain uses TRBV7-8 and TRBJ2-7, with D possibly called TRBD1 or TRBD2 (6 bases each). This CDR3 contains 16 residues. The germline V gene encodes CDR1 SGHVS and CDR2 FQNEAQ. V was clipped by 4 bases and J by 4 bases, with 20 bases between them. The CDR3 nucleotides read TGTGCCAGCAGCTCCCCCGGGGGCGGGTTCGTTTACGAGCAGTACTTC. This codes for CASSSPGGGFVYEQYF.

CDR3 nucleotides: TGTGCCATCAGTGAGTCGGGAGGGGCGACTGAAGCTTTCTTT. Translated: CAISESGGATEAFF. The chain joins TRBV10-3 to TRBJ1-1, with D maybe TRBD1 (5 bases). Trimming took 0 bases from V and 5 from J, leaving 10 bases between them. Germline assignment: CDR1 ENHRY and CDR2 SYGVKD. This CDR3 comprises 14 residues.

The V call is TRBV5-1, the J call TRBJ2-5; 9 bases are shared with TRBD2. Germline trimming cut 3 bases from V and 2 bases from J; bases unmatched to any gene: 5. Germline V lookup: CDR1 SGHRS, CDR2 YFSETQ. The CDR3 contains 15 residues. The CDR3 spells CASSYTTSGQETQYF. CDR3 sequence (DNA): TGCGCCAGCAGCTATACGACTAGCGGACAAGAGACCCAGTACTTC.

V and J are TRBV18 and TRBJ2-5; D is ambiguous. This CDR3 has 15 residues. Germline lookup yields CDR1 KGHSH and CDR2 LQKENI. The V end lost 3 bases, the J end lost 0 bases, and 11 bases lay between the germline ends. The DNA of the CDR3 is TGTGCCAGCTCACCGGTTCTACAGTACCAAGAGACCCAGTACTTC. Translating it yields CASSPVLQYQETQYF.

Only a few counts were recorded for this clone. The chain has TRBV7-3 and TRBJ2-2, with D perhaps matching TRBD1 (6 bases). The CDR3 covers 14 residues. V gave up 5 bases and J gave up 7 bases, with 14 bases separating them. In germline, CDR1 is SGHTA, CDR2 FQGTGA. CDR3 bases: TGTGCCAGCAGCCAAGGGGGAAGTGACGGGGAGCTGTTTTTT. Translating gives CASSQGGSDGELFF.

This rearrangement joins TRBV5-8 to TRBJ2-2, with D tentatively TRBD1 or TRBD2 (5 bases each). The CDR3 loop spans 16 amino acids. CDR1 and CDR2 from the germline V gene are SGHTS and YDEGEE. The V end lost 6 bases, the J end lost 4 bases, and 19 bases lay between the germline ends. CDR3 in DNA: TGTGCCAGCACCCTCTTTGATGGGGGACGCACCGGGGAGCTGTTTTTT. Its protein is CASTLFDGGRTGELFF.

In its sample, this clone was seen once. The junction departs from germline at one end; a sequencing error may be responsible. V is TRBV7-7 and J is TRBJ2-1, with D possibly being TRBD2 (5 bases). Germline CDR1 is SSHAT and CDR2 is FNYEAQ (reference sequence). CDR3 size: 13 residues. CDR3 DNA sequence: TGTGCTAGCAGCGTGGGGAGTATAGGTGAGCAGTTCTTC. Encoded protein: CASSVGSIGEQFF.

V gene TRBV18 combines with J gene TRBJ2-7, with D possibly called TRBD1 or TRBD2 (5 bases each). V lost 5 bases to trimming and J lost 5 bases, with 16 bases between them. Germline V lookup: CDR1 KGHSH, CDR2 LQKENI. This CDR3 comprises 14 residues. This CDR3 reads CASSAREGSNEQYF. CDR3 DNA: TGTGCCAGCTCAGCCCGAGAGGGGTCCAACGAGCAGTACTTC.

V usage is TRBV6-5 and J usage is TRBJ2-4; TRBD2 aligns across 8 bases. The CDR3 length is 13 residues. Germline assignment: CDR1 MNHEY and CDR2 SVGAGI. With V trimmed by 6 bases and J by 5 bases, 3 bases remained unmatched. The CDR3 here is CASSQGLENIQYF. CDR3 coding DNA: TGTGCCAGCAGCCAGGGACTAGAAAACATTCAGTACTTC.

This chain joins TRBV6-5 and TRBJ1-1; 7 nucleotides agree with TRBD1. Germline CDR1 MNHEY, CDR2 SVGAGI. V trimming: 5 bases; J trimming: 1 base; junction bases outside the gene matches: 4. CDR3 length: 14 residues. The CDR3 sequence: CASSVHRGNTEAFF. CDR3 DNA sequence: TGTGCCAGCAGTGTCCACAGGGGGAACACTGAAGCTTTCTTT.

This chain links TRBV7-2 with TRBJ2-3, with D perhaps matching TRBD2 (6 bases). The V gene lost 1 base and the J gene lost 6 bases, with 17 bases spanning the gap. The germline CDR1 and CDR2 sequences are SGHTA and FQGNSA. There are 16 residues in the CDR3. CDR3 loop: CASSLVAGLRSDTQYF. Written as DNA, the CDR3 is TGTGCCAGCAGCTTAGTAGCCGGACTACGTTCGGATACGCAGTATTTT.